These T cell receptor beta chains were read from a single sample in a study of response to subunit inactivated influenza vaccine. TCRdb re-analysed the RT-PCR reads in MiXCR, keeping a single row per CDR3 protein. The data contain fewer than 700,000 distinct CDR3 sequences, 10% to 15% of them singletons. Sequenced material: PBMCs from blood, taken more than 35 days after vaccination. The receptors originated from a man aged 45 to 65 who received an inactivated influenza vaccine. Each CDR3 is given without its conserved first and last residue. Each record gives: CDR3 length, V gene, J gene, CDR3 protein.

length: 13
V: TRBV5-4
J: TRBJ2-2
CDR3: ASSFWGGNTGELF

length: 12
V: TRBV12-3/TRBV12-4
J: TRBJ2-7
CDR3: ASSLGTGVWEQY

length: 15
V: TRBV4-2
J: TRBJ2-5
CDR3: ASSQGPLAGYQETQY

length: 12
V: TRBV12-3/TRBV12-4
J: TRBJ2-1
CDR3: ASSLVGYPNEQF

length: 12
V: TRBV20-1
J: TRBJ1-6
CDR3: SAVRTGFNSPLH

length: 10
V: TRBV10-3
J: TRBJ2-7
CDR3: AISESNYEQY

length: 13
V: TRBV28
J: TRBJ2-7
CDR3: ASSLNPGQNYEQY

length: 14
V: TRBV4-3
J: TRBJ2-2
CDR3: ASSLTVRRGTGELF

length: 11
V: TRBV19
J: TRBJ1-6
CDR3: ASGGQGNSPLH

length: 11
V: TRBV25-1
J: TRBJ2-7
CDR3: ASNPPNSEEQY

length: 13
V: TRBV5-5
J: TRBJ1-1
CDR3: ASRIQGSGNTEAF

length: 16
V: TRBV11-1
J: TRBJ2-1
CDR3: ASSLPTGTSGMWNEQF

length: 13
V: TRBV12-3/TRBV12-4
J: TRBJ1-1
CDR3: ASRPRTGIRNEAF